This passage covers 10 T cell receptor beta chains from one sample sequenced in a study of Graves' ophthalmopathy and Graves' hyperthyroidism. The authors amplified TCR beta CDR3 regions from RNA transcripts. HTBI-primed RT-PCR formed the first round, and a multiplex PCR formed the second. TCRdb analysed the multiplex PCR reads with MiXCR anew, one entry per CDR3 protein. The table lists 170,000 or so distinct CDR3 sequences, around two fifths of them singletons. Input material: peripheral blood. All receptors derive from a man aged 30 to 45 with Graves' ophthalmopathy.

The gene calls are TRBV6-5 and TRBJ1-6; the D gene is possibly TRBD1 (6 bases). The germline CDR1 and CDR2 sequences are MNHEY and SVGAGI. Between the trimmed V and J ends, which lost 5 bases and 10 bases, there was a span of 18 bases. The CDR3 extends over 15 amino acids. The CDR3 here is CASSHRDTMKSPLHF. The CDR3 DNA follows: TGTGCCAGCAGTCACCGGGACACAATGAAGTCACCCCTCCACTTT.

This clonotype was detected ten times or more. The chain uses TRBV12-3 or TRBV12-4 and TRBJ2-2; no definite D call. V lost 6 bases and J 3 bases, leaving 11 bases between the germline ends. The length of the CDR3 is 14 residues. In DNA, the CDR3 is TGTGCCAGCAGCCTAATAGGTTACACCGGGGAGCTGTTTTTT. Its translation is CASSLIGYTGELFF.

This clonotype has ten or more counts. CDR3 sequence reads: CASSIPGRDTEAFF. In DNA, the CDR3 is TGTGCCAGTAGTATTCCAGGGCGGGACACTGAAGCTTTCTTT. This chain joins TRBV19 and TRBJ1-1; D perhaps matches TRBD1 (5 bases). CDR3 length: 14 residues. Germline V gives CDR1 LNHDA, CDR2 SQIVND (reference sequence). V lost 3 bases, J lost 3 bases, and 11 bases lay in between.

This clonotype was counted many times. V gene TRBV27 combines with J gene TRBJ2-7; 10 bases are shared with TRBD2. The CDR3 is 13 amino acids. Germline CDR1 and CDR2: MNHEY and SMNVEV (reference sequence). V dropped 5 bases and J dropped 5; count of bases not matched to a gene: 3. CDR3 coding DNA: TGTGCCAGCAGTCCTAGCGGGAGCAACGAGCAGTACTTC. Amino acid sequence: CASSPSGSNEQYF.

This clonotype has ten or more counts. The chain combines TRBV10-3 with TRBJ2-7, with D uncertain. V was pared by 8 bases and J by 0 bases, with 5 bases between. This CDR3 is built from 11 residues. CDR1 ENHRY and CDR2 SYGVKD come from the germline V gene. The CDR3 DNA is TGTGCCATCGGCATCTCCTACGAGCAGTACTTC. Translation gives CAIGISYEQYF.

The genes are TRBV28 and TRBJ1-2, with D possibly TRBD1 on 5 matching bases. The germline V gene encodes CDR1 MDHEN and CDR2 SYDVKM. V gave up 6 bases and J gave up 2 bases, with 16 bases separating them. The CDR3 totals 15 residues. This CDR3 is CASRTRRGVNYGYTF. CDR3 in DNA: TGTGCCAGCAGAACCCGGCGGGGGGTGAACTATGGCTACACCTTC.

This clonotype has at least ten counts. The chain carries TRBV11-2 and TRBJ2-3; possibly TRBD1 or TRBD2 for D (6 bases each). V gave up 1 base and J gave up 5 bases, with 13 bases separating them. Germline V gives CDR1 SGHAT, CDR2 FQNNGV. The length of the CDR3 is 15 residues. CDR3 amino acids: CASSLVGGRGDTQYF. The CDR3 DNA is TGTGCCAGCAGCTTAGTGGGGGGCCGGGGAGATACGCAGTATTTT.

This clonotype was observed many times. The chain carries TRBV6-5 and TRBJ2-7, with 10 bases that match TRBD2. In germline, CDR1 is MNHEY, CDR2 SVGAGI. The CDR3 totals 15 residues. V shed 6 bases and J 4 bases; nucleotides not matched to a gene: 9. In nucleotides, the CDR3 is TGTGCCAGCAGGCCAGGACTAGCGGACCCATACGAGCAGTACTTC. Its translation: CASRPGLADPYEQYF.

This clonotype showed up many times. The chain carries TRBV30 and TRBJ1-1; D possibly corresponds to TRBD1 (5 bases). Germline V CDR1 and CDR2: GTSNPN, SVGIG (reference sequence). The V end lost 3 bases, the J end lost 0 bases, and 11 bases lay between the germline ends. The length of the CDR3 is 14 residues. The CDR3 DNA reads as TGTGCCTGGAGCCGGGGCCACCTGAACACTGAAGCTTTCTTT. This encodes CAWSRGHLNTEAFF. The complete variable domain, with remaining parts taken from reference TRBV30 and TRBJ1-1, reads SQTIHQWPATLVQPVGSPLSLECTVEGTSNPNLYWYRQAAGRGLQLLFYSVGIGQISSEVPQNLSASRPQDRQFILSSKKLLLSDSGFYLCAWSRGHLNTEAFFGQGTRLTVV.

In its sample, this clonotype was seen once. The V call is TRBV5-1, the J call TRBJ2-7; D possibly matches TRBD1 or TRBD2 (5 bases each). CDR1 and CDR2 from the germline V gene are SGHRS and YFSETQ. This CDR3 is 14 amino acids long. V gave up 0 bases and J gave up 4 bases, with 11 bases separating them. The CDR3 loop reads CASSLAQGEYEQYF. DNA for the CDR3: TGCGCCAGCAGCTTGGCGCAGGGAGAGTACGAGCAGTACTTC.